This T cell receptor (beta chain) stems from a study of blood T cell repertoires in COVID-19. Clones were read by immunoSEQ multiplex PCR, and TCRdb kept only the in-frame ones, dropping some. The sample carries some 180,000 clones, 80% recorded once. Sequenced material: PBMCs or T cells enriched from blood (not recorded which). This TCR derives from a man in his fifties or sixties who had been exposed to COVID-19.

CDR3 loop: CASSLAGGGAYEQYF. CDR3 bases: TGTGCCAGCAGCTTGGCCGGCGGGGGGGCCTACGAGCAGTACTTC. V gene TRBV5-4 combines with J gene TRBJ2-7, with TRBD2 matching 9 bases. This CDR3 region has 15 residues. Trimming cost V 0 bases and J 2 bases; bases outside gene matches: 3. CDR1 is SGHNT, CDR2 YYREEE, per germline (reference sequence).